This T cell receptor (gamma chain) stems from a study of intestinal T cells in coeliac disease. The CDR3 length is 11 residues. The germline gives CDR1 EGSTGY, CDR2 YDSYTSSV. There are a few counts of this clone. Its specificity is not known. A much bigger clone sits one base away, suggesting this may be a read error. More than 8 formalin-fixed paraffin-embedded scrolls, each 5 µm thick, supplied each case's genomic DNA. The TRG library came from 200 ng of biopsy DNA amplified with LymphoTrack primers. TCRdb reprocessed the multiplex PCR reads using CATT. In the table there are around 400 gamma-chain clones, around 49% of which are singletons. Findings and limits, study-wide: Splitting by age did not yield significant classification despite group age differences. Leave-one-out accuracy for TRG clustering was reportedly about 86%, training over 91%.

This receptor was identified in a human donor with celiac disease. Here the V gene is TRGV4, but the J gene went uncalled. The sample consisted of a duodenal biopsy. The CDR3, as DNA: TGTGCCACCTGGGATGGGCGGGGGAAACTCTTC. Translation gives CATWDGRGKLF.